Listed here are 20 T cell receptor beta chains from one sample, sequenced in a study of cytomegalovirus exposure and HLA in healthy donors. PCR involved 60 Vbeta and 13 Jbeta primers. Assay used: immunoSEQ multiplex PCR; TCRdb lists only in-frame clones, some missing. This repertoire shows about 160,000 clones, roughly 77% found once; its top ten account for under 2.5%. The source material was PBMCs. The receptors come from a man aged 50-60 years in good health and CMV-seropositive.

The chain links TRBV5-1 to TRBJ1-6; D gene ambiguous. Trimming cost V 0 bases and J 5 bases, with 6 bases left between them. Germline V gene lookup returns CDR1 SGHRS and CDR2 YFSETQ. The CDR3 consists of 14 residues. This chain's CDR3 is CASSLEADNSPLHF. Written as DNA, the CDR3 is TGCGCCAGCAGCTTGGAGGCGGATAATTCACCCCTCCACTTT. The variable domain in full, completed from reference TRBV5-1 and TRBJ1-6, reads KAGVTQTPRYLIKTRGQQVTLSCSPISGHRSVSWYQQTPGQGLQFLFEYFSETQRNKGNFPGRFSGRQFSNSRSEMNVSTLELGDSALYLCASSLEADNSPLHFGNGTRLTVT.

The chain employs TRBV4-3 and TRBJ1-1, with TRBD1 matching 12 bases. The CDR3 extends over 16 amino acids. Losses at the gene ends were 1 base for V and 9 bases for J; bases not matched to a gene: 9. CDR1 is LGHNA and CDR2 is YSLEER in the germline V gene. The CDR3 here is CASSQGAGQGAPQAFF. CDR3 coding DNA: TGCGCCAGCAGCCAAGGGGCGGGACAGGGGGCTCCGCAAGCTTTCTTT.

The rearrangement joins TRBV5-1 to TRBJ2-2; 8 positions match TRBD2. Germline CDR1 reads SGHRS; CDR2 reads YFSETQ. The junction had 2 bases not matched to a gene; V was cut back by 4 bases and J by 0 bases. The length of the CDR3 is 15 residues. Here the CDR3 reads CASSRGGPNTGELFF. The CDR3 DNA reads TGCGCCAGCAGCCGCGGGGGGCCGAACACCGGGGAGCTGTTTTTT.

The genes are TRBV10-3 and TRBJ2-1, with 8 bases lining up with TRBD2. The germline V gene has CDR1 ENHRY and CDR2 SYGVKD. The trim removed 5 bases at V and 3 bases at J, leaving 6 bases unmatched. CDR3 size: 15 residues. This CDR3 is CAISLAGTVYNEQFF. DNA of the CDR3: TGTGCCATCAGTTTAGCGGGAACAGTCTACAATGAGCAGTTCTTC.

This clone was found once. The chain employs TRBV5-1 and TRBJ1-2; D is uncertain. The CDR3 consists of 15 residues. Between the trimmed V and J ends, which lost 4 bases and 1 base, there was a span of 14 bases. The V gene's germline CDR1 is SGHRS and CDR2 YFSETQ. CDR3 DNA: TGCGCCAGCAGCCCCAGCATGGGCAATAACTATGGCTACACCTTC. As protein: CASSPSMGNNYGYTF.

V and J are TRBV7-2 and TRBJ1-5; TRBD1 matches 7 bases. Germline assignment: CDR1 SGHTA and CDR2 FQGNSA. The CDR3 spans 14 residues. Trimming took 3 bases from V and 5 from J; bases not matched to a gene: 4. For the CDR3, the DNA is TGTGCCAGCAGCTTGAACAGGGGTCATCAGCCCCAGCATTTT. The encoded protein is CASSLNRGHQPQHF.

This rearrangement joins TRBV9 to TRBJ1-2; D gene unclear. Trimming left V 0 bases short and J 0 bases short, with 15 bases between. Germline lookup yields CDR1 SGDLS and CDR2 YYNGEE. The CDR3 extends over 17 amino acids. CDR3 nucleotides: TGTGCCAGCAGCGTAGGAGGCTCCCTCAGAGCTAACTATGGCTACACCTTC. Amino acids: CASSVGGSLRANYGYTF.

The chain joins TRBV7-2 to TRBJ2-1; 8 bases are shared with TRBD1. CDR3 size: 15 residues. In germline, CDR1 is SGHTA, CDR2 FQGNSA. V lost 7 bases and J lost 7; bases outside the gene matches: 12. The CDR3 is CASMGNRGRVNEQFF. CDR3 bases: TGTGCCAGCATGGGGAACAGGGGGAGAGTTAATGAGCAGTTCTTC.

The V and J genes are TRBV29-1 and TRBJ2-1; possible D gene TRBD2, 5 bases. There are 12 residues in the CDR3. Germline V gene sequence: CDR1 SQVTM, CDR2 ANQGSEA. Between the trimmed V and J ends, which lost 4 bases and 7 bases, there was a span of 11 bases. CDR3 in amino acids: CSVVSGWNEQFF. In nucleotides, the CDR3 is TGCAGCGTTGTTTCGGGGTGGAATGAGCAGTTCTTC.

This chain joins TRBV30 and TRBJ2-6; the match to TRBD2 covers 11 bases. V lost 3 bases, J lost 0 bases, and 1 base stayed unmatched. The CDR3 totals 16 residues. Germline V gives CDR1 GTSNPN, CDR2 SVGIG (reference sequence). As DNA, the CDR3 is TGTGCCTGGAGGACTAGCGGGGTCTCTGGGGCCAACGTCCTGACTTTC. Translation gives CAWRTSGVSGANVLTF.

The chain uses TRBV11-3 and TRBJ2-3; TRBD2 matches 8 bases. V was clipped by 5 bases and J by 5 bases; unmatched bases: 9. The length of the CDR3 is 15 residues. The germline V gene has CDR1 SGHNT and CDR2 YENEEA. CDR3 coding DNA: TGTGCCAGCAGCCGAGGCGGGGGGCCGGGAGATACGCAGTATTTT. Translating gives CASSRGGGPGDTQYF.

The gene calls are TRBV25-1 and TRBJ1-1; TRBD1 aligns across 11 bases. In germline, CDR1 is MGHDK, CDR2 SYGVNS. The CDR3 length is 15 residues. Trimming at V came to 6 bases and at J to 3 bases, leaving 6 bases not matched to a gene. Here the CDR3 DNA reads TGTGCCAGCAGAGTCGGACAGGGGGCTTACACTGAAGCTTTCTTT. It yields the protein CASRVGQGAYTEAFF.

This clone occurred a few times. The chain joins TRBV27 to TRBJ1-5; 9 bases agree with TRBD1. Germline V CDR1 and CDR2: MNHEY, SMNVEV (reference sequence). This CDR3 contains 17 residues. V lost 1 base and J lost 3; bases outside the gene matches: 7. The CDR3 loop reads CASSLWGDRGINQPQHF. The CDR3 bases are TGTGCCAGCAGTTTATGGGGAGACAGGGGGATCAATCAGCCCCAGCATTTT.

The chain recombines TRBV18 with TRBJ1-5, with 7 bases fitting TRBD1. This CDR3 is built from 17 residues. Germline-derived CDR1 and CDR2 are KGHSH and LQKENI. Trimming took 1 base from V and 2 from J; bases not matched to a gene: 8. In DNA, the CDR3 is TGTGCCAGCTCACCACTCCAGGGGGTATTGGGCAATCAGCCCCAGCATTTT. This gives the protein CASSPLQGVLGNQPQHF.

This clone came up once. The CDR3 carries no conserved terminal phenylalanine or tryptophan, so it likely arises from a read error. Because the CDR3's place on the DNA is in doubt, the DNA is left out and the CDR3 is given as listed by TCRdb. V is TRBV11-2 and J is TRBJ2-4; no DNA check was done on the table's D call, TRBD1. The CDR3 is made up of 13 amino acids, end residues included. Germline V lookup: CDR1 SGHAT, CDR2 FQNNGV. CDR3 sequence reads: CASSLDRWGQSQY.

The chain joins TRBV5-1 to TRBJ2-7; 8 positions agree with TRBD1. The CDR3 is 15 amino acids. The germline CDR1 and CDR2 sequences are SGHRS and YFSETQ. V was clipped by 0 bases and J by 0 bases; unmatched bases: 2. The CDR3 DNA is TGCGCCAGCAGCTTGGACAGGGGGATCTCCTACGAGCAGTACTTC. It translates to CASSLDRGISYEQYF.

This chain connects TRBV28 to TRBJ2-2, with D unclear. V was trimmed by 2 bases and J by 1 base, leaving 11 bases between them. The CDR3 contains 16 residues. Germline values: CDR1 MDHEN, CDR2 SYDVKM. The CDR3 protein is CASSLPLHRNTGELFF. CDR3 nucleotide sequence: TGTGCCAGCAGTTTACCCCTTCACAGGAACACCGGGGAGCTGTTTTTT.

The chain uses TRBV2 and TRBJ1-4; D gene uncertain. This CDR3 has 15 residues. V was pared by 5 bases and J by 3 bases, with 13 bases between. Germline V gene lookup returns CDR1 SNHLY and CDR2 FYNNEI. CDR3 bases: TGTGCCAGCAGTCCCGACGGAGGATCTAATGAAAAACTGTTTTTT. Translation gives CASSPDGGSNEKLFF.

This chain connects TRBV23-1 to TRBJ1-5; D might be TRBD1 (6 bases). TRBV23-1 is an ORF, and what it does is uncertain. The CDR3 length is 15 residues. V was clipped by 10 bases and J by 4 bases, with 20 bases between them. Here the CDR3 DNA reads TGCGCCATCAAAGGGGGACGGCCGGATAATCAGCCCCAGCATTTT. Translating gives CAIKGGRPDNQPQHF.

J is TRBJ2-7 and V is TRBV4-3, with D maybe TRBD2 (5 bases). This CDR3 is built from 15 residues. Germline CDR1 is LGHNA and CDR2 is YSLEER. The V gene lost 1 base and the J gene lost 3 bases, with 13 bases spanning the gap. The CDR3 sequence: CASSQVPDGGYEQYF. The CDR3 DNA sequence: TGCGCCAGCAGCCAAGTCCCGGACGGAGGCTACGAGCAGTACTTC.